This TCR beta chain originates from a study of technical replicates of blood from several donors. J gave up 7 bases and V 5 bases, and 10 bases lay outside the gene matches. Germline V CDR1 and CDR2: SEHNR, FQNEAQ (reference sequence). The CDR3 has 14 residues. Profiled with immunoSEQ multiplex PCR; TCRdb holds only in-frame clones, not every one. This table has about 76,000 clones, roughly 90% appearing once. This clone was counted a few times. This receptor was identified in a human donor in good health. The J gene is TRBJ1-1, the V gene TRBV7-9; 7 bases map to TRBD1. The specimen sequenced was T cells isolated from PBMCs. The DNA of the CDR3 is TGTGCCAGCAGCACCCGACAGGGAGGTAGTGAAGCTTTCTTT. As protein: CASSTRQGGSEAFF.